One sample yielded the 15 T cell receptor beta chains listed below, sequenced in a study of cytomegalovirus exposure and HLA in healthy donors. In the PCR, 60 Vbeta and 13 Jbeta primers were used. Here immunoSEQ multiplex PCR was the method, and the copy in TCRdb shows in-frame clones only, minus some. This table has roughly 220,000 clones, approximately 80% appearing once. The sample consisted of PBMCs. The receptors derive from a man aged 30 to 45 in good health and CMV-seronegative.

The chain joins TRBV7-9 to TRBJ2-2, with 8 bases that match TRBD1. The CDR3 totals 15 residues. CDR1 is SEHNR and CDR2 is FQNEAQ in the germline V gene (reference sequence). Unmatched junction bases numbered 5, after V lost 4 bases and J lost 4 bases. CDR3 protein: CASSSRGLSTGELFF. The CDR3 DNA sequence: TGTGCCAGCAGCTCCAGGGGGCTGAGCACCGGGGAGCTGTTTTTT.

This sequence joins TRBV14 and TRBJ2-3; possible D gene TRBD2, 5 bases. The CDR3 is 11 residues long. Trimming removed 4 bases from V and 8 bases from J, with 7 bases in between. Germline V lookup: CDR1 SGHDN, CDR2 FVKESK. The CDR3 protein is CASSLGITQYF. The CDR3 DNA reads as TGTGCCAGCAGCCTCGGGATTACGCAGTATTTT.

The genes are TRBV19 and TRBJ1-6; TRBD1 is a possible D gene (5 bases). With 7 bases removed from V and 1 base from J, the gap between germline ends came to 14 bases. This CDR3 is 16 amino acids long. Germline-derived CDR1 and CDR2 are LNHDA and SQIVND (reference sequence). This chain's CDR3 is CASKEAGWSYNSPLHF. CDR3 bases: TGTGCCAGTAAAGAAGCAGGGTGGTCCTATAATTCACCCCTCCACTTT.

This chain connects TRBV15 to TRBJ1-6; D uncertain. Trimming left V 1 base short and J 6 bases short, with 19 bases between. This CDR3 comprises 18 residues. Germline lookup yields CDR1 LNHNV and CDR2 YYDKDF (reference sequence). The CDR3 nucleotides are TGTGCCACCAGCAGAGGGTACCCACGGGGATCTCGTAATTCACCCCTCCACTTT. It yields the protein CATSRGYPRGSRNSPLHF.

V usage is TRBV18 and J usage is TRBJ2-1; TRBD1 matches at 10 bases. The CDR3 runs to 16 residues. Germline V lookup: CDR1 KGHSH, CDR2 LQKENI. The J segment lost 4 bases and the V segment lost 6 bases, leaving 9 bases of the junction unmatched. The CDR3 coding sequence is TGTGCCAGCTCCGCGACACCGGGACAGGGGTACAATGAGCAGTTCTTC. As protein: CASSATPGQGYNEQFF.

This sequence joins TRBV19 and TRBJ1-2; 7 nucleotides match TRBD1. CDR1 is LNHDA and CDR2 is SQIVND in the germline V gene (reference sequence). This CDR3 has 12 residues. V was clipped by 8 bases and J by 6 bases; unmatched bases: 6. The CDR3 region has the DNA TGTGCCAGTCACAGGGGTGGGGATGGCTACACCTTC. It is translated as CASHRGGDGYTF.

This clone appeared a few times. The chain links TRBV9 to TRBJ1-4; D gene ambiguous. The CDR3 length is 13 residues. Trimming pared 4 bases from V and 4 bases from J, leaving 8 bases between. Germline values: CDR1 SGDLS, CDR2 YYNGEE. The CDR3 protein is CASSSRVNEKLFF. DNA of the CDR3: TGTGCCAGCAGCAGCCGGGTTAATGAAAAACTGTTTTTT.

This chain uses TRBV18 with TRBJ1-5; 9 bases are a match to TRBD1. The CDR3 is 15 amino acids. Germline V lookup: CDR1 KGHSH, CDR2 LQKENI. The V segment lost 6 bases and the J segment 6 bases; nucleotides outside the gene matches: 9. The CDR3 reads CASSLTGGAGQPQHF. The DNA for the CDR3 is TGTGCCAGCTCTCTCACAGGGGGCGCGGGTCAGCCCCAGCATTTT. Variable domain in full (rest from reference TRBV18 and TRBJ1-5): NAGVMQNPRHLVRRRGQEARLRCSPMKGHSHVYWYRQLPEEGLKFMVYLQKENIIDESGMPKERFSAEFPKEGPSILRIQQVVRGDSAAYFCASSLTGGAGQPQHFGDGTRLSIL.

The chain's CDR3 is CASSHIQGPGSNYGYTF. The CDR3 region has the DNA TGTGCCAGCAGCCACATACAGGGACCCGGATCTAACTATGGCTACACCTTC. The chain carries TRBV14 and TRBJ1-2, with TRBD1 as a possible D gene (6 bases). V lost 3 bases to trimming and J lost 0 bases, with 17 bases between them. CDR1 is SGHDN, CDR2 FVKESK, per germline. This CDR3 region has 17 residues.

V is TRBV5-6 and J is TRBJ2-7; the D gene is possibly TRBD1 (5 bases). V shed 4 bases and J shed 2 bases, with 13 bases lying between them. In germline, CDR1 is SGHDT, CDR2 YYEEEE. The CDR3 has 14 amino acids. The CDR3 DNA is TGTGCCAGCAGCCACGCAGACAGAACCTACGAGCAGTACTTC. Translating it yields CASSHADRTYEQYF.

The chain uses TRBV6-1 and TRBJ1-5, with 9 bases aligning to TRBD1. Germline lookup yields CDR1 MNHNS and CDR2 SASEGT. With V trimmed by 1 base and J by 9 bases, 7 bases remained unmatched. The CDR3 has 15 amino acids. CDR3 in amino acids: CASSEGSGTGTPQHF. The DNA of the CDR3 is TGTGCCAGCAGTGAAGGGTCCGGGACAGGGACGCCCCAGCATTTT.

The chain is built from TRBV7-9 and TRBJ1-3; no reliable D call. The V gene's germline CDR1 is SEHNR and CDR2 FQNEAQ (reference sequence). Trimming left V 2 bases short and J 0 bases short, with 11 bases between. The CDR3 runs to 16 residues. CDR3 coding DNA: TGTGCCAGCAGCTTATCTGGAGCCAGCTCTGGAAACACCATATATTTT. Residues: CASSLSGASSGNTIYF.

The rearrangement links TRBV4-1 to TRBJ2-1, with D possibly TRBD2 on 5 matching bases. The CDR3 length is 16 residues. Germline-derived CDR1 and CDR2 are MGHRA and YSYEKL. Trimming shortened V by 1 base and J by 4 bases, and 14 bases separated the two germline ends. The CDR3 spells CASSQVDSDLYNEQFF. DNA of the CDR3: TGCGCCAGCAGCCAAGTTGATAGCGATCTTTACAATGAGCAGTTCTTC.

The V call is TRBV28, the J call TRBJ2-6, with 10 positions matching TRBD1. Germline V lookup: CDR1 MDHEN, CDR2 SYDVKM. This CDR3 is 18 amino acids long. V lost 7 bases and J lost 0; bases outside the gene matches: 9. The CDR3 here is CASTRTGGGSSGANVLTF. The CDR3 nucleotides are TGTGCCAGCACCCGGACAGGGGGTGGGAGCTCTGGGGCCAACGTCCTGACTTTC.

The J gene is TRBJ2-6, the V gene TRBV9; 8 nucleotides line up with TRBD1. The CDR3 extends over 18 amino acids. Trimming at V came to 0 bases and at J to 0 bases, leaving 5 bases not matched to a gene. Germline CDR1 is SGDLS and CDR2 is YYNGEE. CDR3 residues: CASSVGPTGASGANVLTF. The CDR3 coding sequence is TGTGCCAGCAGCGTAGGACCGACAGGGGCCTCTGGGGCCAACGTCCTGACTTTC.